A selection of T cell receptor beta chains follows, all from one sample in a study of cytomegalovirus exposure and HLA in healthy donors. Generated by immunoSEQ multiplex PCR, the TCRdb table keeps only in-frame clones and is missing some. The sample lists roughly 73,000 clones, approximately 95% occurring once. The sample consisted of PBMCs. These receptors were collected from a man between 18 and 29 years old in good health and CMV-seronegative. The CDR3 runs from the conserved cysteine through the conserved F or W. A D gene is named only where the DNA matches it firmly. Expanded clones are given a class, and other clones once, few, many or no size at all.

clone size: -; D gene: -; J gene: TRBJ2-2; V gene: TRBV7-3; CDR3 DNA: TGTGCCAGCAGCTTACTAGGTGGCACCGGGGAGCTGTTTTTT; CDR3 protein: CASSLLGGTGELFF
clone size: -; D gene: -; J gene: TRBJ2-1; V gene: TRBV27; CDR3 DNA: TGTGCCAGCAGGCTCGGGTGGGTGGGCTCCTACAATGAGCAGTTCTTC; CDR3 protein: CASRLGWVGSYNEQFF
clone size: -; D gene: -; J gene: TRBJ2-7; V gene: TRBV28; CDR3 DNA: TGTGCCAGCAGCACCCAGGGACTCAATGCCTACGAGCAGTACTTC; CDR3 protein: CASSTQGLNAYEQYF
clone size: -; D gene: -; J gene: TRBJ2-3; V gene: TRBV4-3; CDR3 DNA: TGCGCCAGCAGCCAAGATAGATTCCCAGATACGCAGTATTTT; CDR3 protein: CASSQDRFPDTQYF
clone size: once; D gene: TRBD1; J gene: TRBJ2-1; V gene: TRBV15; CDR3 DNA: TGTGCCACCAGCAGAGATAGGGGACAGTTCTACAATGAGCAGTTCTTC; CDR3 protein: CATSRDRGQFYNEQFF
clone size: -; D gene: TRBD1; J gene: TRBJ1-4; V gene: TRBV30; CDR3 DNA: TGTGCCTGCTCATACGGGACAGGGCCTGAAAAACTGTTTTTT; CDR3 protein: CACSYGTGPEKLFF
clone size: -; D gene: -; J gene: TRBJ2-7; V gene: TRBV10-3; CDR3 DNA: TGTGCCATCAAGGCCGGAGAAGCGGGCTACGAGCAGTACTTC; CDR3 protein: CAIKAGEAGYEQYF
clone size: once; D gene: -; J gene: TRBJ1-5; V gene: TRBV28; CDR3 DNA: TGTGCCAGCAGCTCGGGACACATTAGCAATCAGCCCCAGCATTTT; CDR3 protein: CASSSGHISNQPQHF
clone size: -; D gene: TRBD1; J gene: TRBJ1-1; V gene: TRBV9; CDR3 DNA: TGTGCCAGCAGCGATGGACAGGGCAACACTGAAGCTTTCTTT; CDR3 protein: CASSDGQGNTEAFF
clone size: -; D gene: -; J gene: TRBJ1-5; V gene: TRBV18; CDR3 DNA: TGTGCCAGCTCGACGGGAAATAGCAATCAGCCCCAGCATTTT; CDR3 protein: CASSTGNSNQPQHF
clone size: -; D gene: -; J gene: TRBJ2-7; V gene: TRBV13; CDR3 DNA: TGTGCCAGCAGCGACAAAGACAGGTCCAACTACGAGCAGTACTTC; CDR3 protein: CASSDKDRSNYEQYF
clone size: -; D gene: TRBD2; J gene: TRBJ2-3; V gene: TRBV6-5; CDR3 DNA: TGTGCCAGCAGAAGAGCGGGGGGGCCAAGAGATACGCAGTATTTT; CDR3 protein: CASRRAGGPRDTQYF
clone size: once; D gene: -; J gene: TRBJ1-1; V gene: TRBV7-9; CDR3 DNA: TGTGCCAGCAGCTTCAGTAACACTGAAGCTTTCTTT; CDR3 protein: CASSFSNTEAFF
clone size: -; D gene: TRBD1; J gene: TRBJ2-3; V gene: TRBV19; CDR3 DNA: TGTGCCAGTAGAGGTTACCGGGACAGCCCCACAGATACGCAGTATTTT; CDR3 protein: CASRGYRDSPTDTQYF
clone size: -; D gene: -; J gene: TRBJ2-6; V gene: TRBV10-3; CDR3 DNA: TGTGCCACCCGTCTAGGGGGGGGAAGCTCTGGGGCCAACGTCCTGACTTTC; CDR3 protein: CATRLGGGSSGANVLTF
clone size: -; D gene: -; J gene: TRBJ2-1; V gene: TRBV27; CDR3 DNA: TGTGCCAGCAGTCCGACAGGTCCGAATGAGCAGTTCTTC; CDR3 protein: CASSPTGPNEQFF